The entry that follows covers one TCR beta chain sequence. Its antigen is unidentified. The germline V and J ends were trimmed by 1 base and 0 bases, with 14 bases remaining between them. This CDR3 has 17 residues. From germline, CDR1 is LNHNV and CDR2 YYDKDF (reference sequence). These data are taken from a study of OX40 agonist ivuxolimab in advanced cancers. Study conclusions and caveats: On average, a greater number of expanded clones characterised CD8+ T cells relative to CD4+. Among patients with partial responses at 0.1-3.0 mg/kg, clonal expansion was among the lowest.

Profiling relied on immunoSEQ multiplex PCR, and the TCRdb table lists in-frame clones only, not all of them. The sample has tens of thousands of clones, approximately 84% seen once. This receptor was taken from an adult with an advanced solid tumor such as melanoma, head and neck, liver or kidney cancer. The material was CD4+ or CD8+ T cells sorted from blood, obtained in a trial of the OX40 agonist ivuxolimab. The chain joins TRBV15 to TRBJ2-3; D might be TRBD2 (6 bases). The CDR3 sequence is CATSRGGGNPSTDTQYF. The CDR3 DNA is TGTGCCACCAGCAGAGGCGGCGGGAATCCTAGCACAGATACGCAGTATTTT.